This TCR beta chain was captured by sequencing in a study of blood T cell repertoires in COVID-19. TCRdb's copy holds only in-frame clones and misses some; the assay was immunoSEQ multiplex PCR. Among 300,000 to 350,000 clones listed, 90% were seen once. J was trimmed by 3 bases and V by 3 bases; bases with no gene match: 4. From germline, CDR1 is MGHRA and CDR2 YSYEKL. The CDR3 contains 15 residues. Sequencing was carried out using peripheral blood. The genes are TRBV4-1 and TRBJ2-7, with 11 positions matching TRBD2. The receptor's source is a woman in her 30s with COVID-19, enrolled during active disease. The CDR3 DNA reads as TGCGCCAGCAGCCAGGTAGCGGGAGGGGACTACGAGCAGTACTTC. Amino acid sequence: CASSQVAGGDYEQYF.